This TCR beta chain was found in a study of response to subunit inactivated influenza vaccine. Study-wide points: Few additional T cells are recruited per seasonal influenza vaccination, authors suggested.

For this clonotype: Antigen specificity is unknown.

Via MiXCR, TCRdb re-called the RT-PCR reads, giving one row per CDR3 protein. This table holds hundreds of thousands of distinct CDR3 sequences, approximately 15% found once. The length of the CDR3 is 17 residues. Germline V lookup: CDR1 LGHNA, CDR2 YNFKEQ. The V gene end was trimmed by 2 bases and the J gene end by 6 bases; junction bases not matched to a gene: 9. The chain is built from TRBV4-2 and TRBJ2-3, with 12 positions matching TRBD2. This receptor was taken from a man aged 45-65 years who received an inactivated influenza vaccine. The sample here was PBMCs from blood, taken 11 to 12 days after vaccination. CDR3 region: CASSQRASGGGADTQYF. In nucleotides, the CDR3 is TGTGCCAGCAGCCAAAGGGCTAGCGGGGGGGGCGCGGATACGCAGTATTTT.